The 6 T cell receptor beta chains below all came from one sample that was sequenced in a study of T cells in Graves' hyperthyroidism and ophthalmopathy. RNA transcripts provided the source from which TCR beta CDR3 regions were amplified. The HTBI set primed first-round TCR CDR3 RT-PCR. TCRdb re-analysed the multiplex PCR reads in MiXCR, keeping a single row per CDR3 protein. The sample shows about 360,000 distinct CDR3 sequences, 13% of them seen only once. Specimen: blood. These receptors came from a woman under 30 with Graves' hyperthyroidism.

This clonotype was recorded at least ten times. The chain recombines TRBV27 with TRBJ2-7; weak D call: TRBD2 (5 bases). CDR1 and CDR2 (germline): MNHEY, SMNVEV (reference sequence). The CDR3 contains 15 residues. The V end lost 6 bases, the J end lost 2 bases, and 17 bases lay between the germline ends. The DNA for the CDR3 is TGTGCCAGCAGAGAGAGGTCCGGGGTTCCCTACGAGCAGTACTTC. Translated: CASRERSGVPYEQYF.

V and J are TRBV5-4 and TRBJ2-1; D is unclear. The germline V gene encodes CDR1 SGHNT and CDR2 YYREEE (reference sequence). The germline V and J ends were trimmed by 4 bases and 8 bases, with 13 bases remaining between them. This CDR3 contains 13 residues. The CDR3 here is CASSVTSRDEQFF. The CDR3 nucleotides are TGTGCCAGCAGCGTGACAAGTAGGGATGAGCAGTTCTTC.

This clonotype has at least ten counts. CDR3 sequence (DNA): TGTGCCAGCAGTTCGGACCAGGGAGGCAATCAGCCCCAGCATTTT. It specifies CASSSDQGGNQPQHF. The chain joins TRBV12-3 or TRBV12-4 to TRBJ1-5; perhaps TRBD1 as D (5 bases). The CDR3 has 15 residues. V was pared by 4 bases and J by 2 bases, with 12 bases between.

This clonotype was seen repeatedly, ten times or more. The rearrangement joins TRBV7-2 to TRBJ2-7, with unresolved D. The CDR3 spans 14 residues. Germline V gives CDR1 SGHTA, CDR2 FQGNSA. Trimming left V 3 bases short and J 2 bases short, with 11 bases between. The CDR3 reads CASSFTSVAYEQYF. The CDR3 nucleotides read TGTGCCAGCAGCTTTACCAGCGTCGCCTACGAGCAGTACTTC.

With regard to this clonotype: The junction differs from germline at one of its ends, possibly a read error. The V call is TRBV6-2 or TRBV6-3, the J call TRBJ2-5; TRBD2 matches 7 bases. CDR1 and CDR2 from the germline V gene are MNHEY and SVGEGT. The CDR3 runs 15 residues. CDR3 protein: CAGSGSGVYQETQYF. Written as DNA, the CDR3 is TGTGCCGGCAGTGGGAGCGGGGTCTACCAAGAGACCCAGTACTTC.

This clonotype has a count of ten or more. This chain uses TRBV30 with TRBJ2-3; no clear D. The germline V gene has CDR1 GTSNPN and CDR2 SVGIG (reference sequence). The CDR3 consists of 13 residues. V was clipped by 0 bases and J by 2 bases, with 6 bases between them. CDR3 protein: CAWSVGPTDTQYF. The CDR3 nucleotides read TGTGCCTGGAGTGTAGGGCCCACAGATACGCAGTATTTT.